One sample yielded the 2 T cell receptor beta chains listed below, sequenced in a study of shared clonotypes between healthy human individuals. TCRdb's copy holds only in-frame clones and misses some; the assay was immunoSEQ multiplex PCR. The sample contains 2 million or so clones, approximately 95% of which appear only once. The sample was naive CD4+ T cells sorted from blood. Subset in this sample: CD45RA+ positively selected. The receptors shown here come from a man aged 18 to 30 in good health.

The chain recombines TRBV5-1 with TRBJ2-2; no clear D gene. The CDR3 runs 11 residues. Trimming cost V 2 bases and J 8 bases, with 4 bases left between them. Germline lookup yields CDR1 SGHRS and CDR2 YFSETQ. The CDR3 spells CASSFKGELFF. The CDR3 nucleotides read TGCGCCAGCAGCTTTAAAGGGGAGCTGTTTTTT.

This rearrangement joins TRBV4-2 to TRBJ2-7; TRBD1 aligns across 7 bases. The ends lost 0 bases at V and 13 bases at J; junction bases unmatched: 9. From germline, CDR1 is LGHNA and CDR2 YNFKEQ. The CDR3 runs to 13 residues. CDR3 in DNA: TGTGCCAGCAGCCAAGATAGGGGACAGCCCCTTTACTTC. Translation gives CASSQDRGQPLYF.